A selection of T cell receptor beta chains follows, all from one sample in a study of CD8 T cells in ankylosing spondylitis. TCRdb reprocessed the 5' RACE reads with MiXCR, giving one entry per CDR3 protein. Here the sample spans about 800,000 distinct CDR3 sequences, 12% being singletons. The sequencing sample was made of blood, either unsorted or a sorted T cell fraction (not recorded which). All receptors derive from a male donor with ankylosing spondylitis. Each CDR3 is given with its conserved first and last residue. D genes are given only for firm matches. Clone size is stated in some rows and not others, as once, few, many or a class when expanded.

. | TRBD2 | TRBJ2-3 | TRBV5-1 | TGCGCCAGCAGCTTGGATATAGGCGGGAGCACGGATACGCAGTATTTT | CASSLDIGGSTDTQYF
few | . | TRBJ1-2 | TRBV12-3/TRBV12-4 | TGTGCCAGCAGTCCCCAGGGTTCCCCTAACTATGGCTACACCTTC | CASSPQGSPNYGYTF
many | . | TRBJ1-2 | TRBV5-6 | TGTGCCAGCAGCTTGCCTAACTATGGCTACACCTTC | CASSLPNYGYTF
many | . | TRBJ2-7 | TRBV20-1 | TGCAGTGCTAGCGGGAGCTCCTACGAGCAGTACTTC | CSASGSSYEQYF
few | . | TRBJ1-2 | TRBV20-1 | TGCAGTGCTAGAGATTGGACAGATGGCTACACCTTC | CSARDWTDGYTF
. | TRBD1 | TRBJ2-7 | TRBV12-3/TRBV12-4 | TGTGCCAGCAGTTTCGGCAGGGGGAACTCCTACGAGCAGTACTTC | CASSFGRGNSYEQYF
. | . | TRBJ2-4 | TRBV21-1 | TGTGCCATCAAGGAGGGGACAAACATTCAGTACTTC | CAIKEGTNIQYF
. | . | TRBJ1-2 | TRBV28 | TGTGCCAGCAGCTTGCCCGGGGGGGGAGGAAACTATGGCTACACCTTC | CASSLPGGGGNYGYTF
. | TRBD1 | TRBJ2-7 | TRBV3-1 | TGTGCCAGCAACCGGATTTATTCAGGGGGTTCCTACGAGCAGTACTTC | CASNRIYSGGSYEQYF
many | TRBD1 | TRBJ1-2 | TRBV5-1 | TGCGCCAGCAGCACCACAGGGGGCCCCTATGGCTACACCTTC | CASSTTGGPYGYTF
. | . | TRBJ2-7 | TRBV20-1 | TGCAGTGCCGGCAGGGTTTCTGGCCCTACTTTCGAGCAGTACTTC | CSAGRVSGPTFEQYF
few | . | TRBJ2-1 | TRBV5-1 | TGCGCCAGCAGCCCGCGACAGGTTAGCTCCTACAATGAGCAGTTCTTC | CASSPRQVSSYNEQFF
few | TRBD2 | TRBJ2-3 | TRBV4-3 | TGCGCCAGCAGCCAAGAGGTGCTAGCGGGACCCACCCCCGGTACGCAGTATTTT | CASSQEVLAGPTPGTQYF
few | TRBD2 | TRBJ2-5 | TRBV20-1 | TGCAGTGCTAGCCCCCTGCCGACTAGCGGGAGGGAGACCCAGTACTTC | CSASPLPTSGRETQYF
many | . | TRBJ2-5 | TRBV5-5 | TGTGCCAGCAGCTTGGAGTCGGGCGAGGGAGAGACCCAGTACTTC | CASSLESGEGETQYF
. | . | TRBJ1-1 | TRBV27 | TGTGCCAGCAGTGCGCATTCCGGGACAAGACGTCCTGAAGCTTTCTTT | CASSAHSGTRRPEAFF
few | . | TRBJ2-4 | TRBV2 | TGTGCCAGCGCCTACATGAAAAACATTCAGTACTTC | CASAYMKNIQYF
. | . | TRBJ1-2 | TRBV4-2 | TGTGCCAGCAGCCAAGTCACAGAGAACTATGGCTACACCTTC | CASSQVTENYGYTF
many | . | TRBJ2-1 | TRBV27 | TGTGCCAGCAGTTACAGGGTCAATGAGCAGTTCTTC | CASSYRVNEQFF
many | . | TRBJ2-1 | TRBV7-2 | TGTGCCAGCAGCCCCAGAGGGGGGTCCCGAGGCAATGAGCAGTTCTTC | CASSPRGGSRGNEQFF